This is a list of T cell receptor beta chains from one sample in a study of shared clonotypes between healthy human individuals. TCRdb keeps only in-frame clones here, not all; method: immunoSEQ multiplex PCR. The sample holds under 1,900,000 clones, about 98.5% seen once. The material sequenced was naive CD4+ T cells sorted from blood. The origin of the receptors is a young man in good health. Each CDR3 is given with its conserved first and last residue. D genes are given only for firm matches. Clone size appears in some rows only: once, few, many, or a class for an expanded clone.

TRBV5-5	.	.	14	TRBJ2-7	CASSSTRSSYEQYF	TGTGCCAGCAGCTCTACTCGCTCCTCCTACGAGCAGTACTTC
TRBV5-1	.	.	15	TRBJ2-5	CASSPYSTVKETQYF	TGCGCCAGCAGCCCATATTCGACAGTGAAAGAGACCCAGTACTTC
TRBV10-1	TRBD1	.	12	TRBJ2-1	CASSDPGQGKFF	TGCGCCAGCAGTGATCCGGGACAGGGGAAGTTCTTC
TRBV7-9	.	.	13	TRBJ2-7	CASTQWGIYEQYF	TGTGCCAGCACCCAGTGGGGCATCTACGAGCAGTACTTC
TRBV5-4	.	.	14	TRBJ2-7	CASSLDRPSYEQYF	TGTGCCAGCAGCTTGGACAGACCGTCCTACGAGCAGTACTTC
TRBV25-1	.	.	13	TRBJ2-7	CASSEFERREQYF	TGTGCCAGCAGTGAATTCGAGCGCCGCGAGCAGTACTTC
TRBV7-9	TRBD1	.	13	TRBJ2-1	CASSQGTVKGQFF	TGTGCCAGCAGCCAGGGGACAGTGAAGGGACAGTTCTTC
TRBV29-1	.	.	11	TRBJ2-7	CSVTVGPEQYF	TGCAGCGTGACGGTGGGACCCGAGCAGTACTTC
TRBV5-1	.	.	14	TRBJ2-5	CASSLAPSEETQYF	TGCGCCAGCAGCTTGGCCCCCTCCGAGGAGACCCAGTACTTC
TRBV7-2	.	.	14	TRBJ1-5	CASSWVASNQPQHF	TGTGCCAGCAGTTGGGTGGCTAGCAATCAGCCCCAGCATTTT
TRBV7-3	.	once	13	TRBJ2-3	CASSTHSTDTQYF	TGTGCCAGCAGTACTCACAGCACAGATACGCAGTATTTT
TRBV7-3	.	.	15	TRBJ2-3	CASSPQRTSTDTQYF	TGTGCCAGCAGCCCCCAGCGGACTAGCACAGATACGCAGTATTTT
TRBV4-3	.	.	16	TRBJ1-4	CASSQVRGRGGEKLFF	TGCGCCAGCAGCCAAGTAAGGGGCAGAGGAGGTGAAAAACTGTTTTTT
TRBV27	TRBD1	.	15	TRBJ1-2	CASSPWTGGAYGYTF	TGTGCCAGCAGTCCATGGACAGGGGGCGCCTATGGCTACACCTTC
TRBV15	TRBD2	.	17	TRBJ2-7	CATSRFGTSGAYYEQYF	TGTGCCACCAGCAGGTTCGGGACTAGCGGAGCGTACTACGAGCAGTACTTC
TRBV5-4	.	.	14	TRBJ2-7	CASSRDGRFYEQYF	TGTGCCAGCAGCCGGGACGGTAGATTCTACGAGCAGTACTTC
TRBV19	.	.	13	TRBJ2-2	CASSARIAGELFF	TGTGCCAGTAGTGCCCGTATAGCCGGGGAGCTGTTTTTT
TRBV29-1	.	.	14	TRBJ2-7	CSVGRTLDSYEQYF	TGCAGCGTTGGACGGACACTCGACTCCTACGAGCAGTACTTC
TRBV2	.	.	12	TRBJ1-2	CASSVEGYGYTF	TGTGCCAGCAGTGTGGAGGGCTATGGCTACACCTTC
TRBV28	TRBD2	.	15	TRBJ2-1	CASSLPGLGPNEQFF	TGTGCCAGCAGTTTACCGGGACTAGGTCCCAATGAGCAGTTCTTC
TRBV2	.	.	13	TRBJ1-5	CASSVNRDQPQHF	TGTGCCAGCAGTGTTAACAGGGATCAGCCCCAGCATTTT
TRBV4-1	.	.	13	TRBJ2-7	CASSQLIGGEQYF	TGCGCCAGCAGCCAACTGATAGGGGGCGAGCAGTACTTC
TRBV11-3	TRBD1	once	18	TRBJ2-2	CASSWTGPDRDTTGELFF	TGTGCCAGCAGCTGGACGGGCCCGGACAGGGACACCACCGGGGAGCTGTTTTTT
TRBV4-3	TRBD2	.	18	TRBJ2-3	CASSQVLSAGGSTDTQYF	TGCGCCAGCAGCCAAGTCTTATCCGCGGGGGGTAGCACAGATACGCAGTATTTT
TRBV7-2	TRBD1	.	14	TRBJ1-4	CASSATGTGEKLFF	TGTGCCAGCAGCGCAACCGGGACAGGGGAAAAACTGTTTTTT
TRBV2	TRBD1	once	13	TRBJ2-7	CASRVPGTETLYF	TGTGCCAGCCGGGTCCCCGGGACAGAGACTTTGTACTTC
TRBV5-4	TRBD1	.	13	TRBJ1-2	CASSWRQGGGYTF	TGTGCCAGCAGCTGGCGACAGGGCGGGGGCTACACCTTC
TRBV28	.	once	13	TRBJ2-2	CASSRTDTGELFF	TGTGCCAGCAGTAGGACAGACACCGGGGAGCTGTTTTTT
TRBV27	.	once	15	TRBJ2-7	CASSFAGLRSYEQYF	TGTGCCAGCAGTTTCGCCGGCCTACGCTCCTACGAGCAGTACTTC
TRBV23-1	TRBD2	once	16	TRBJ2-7	CASRRRGGRRFCEQYF	TGCGCCAGCAGACGACGGGGCGGGAGGCGATTCTGCGAGCAGTACTTC
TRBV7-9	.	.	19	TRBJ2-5	CASSSYHLTGPLRRETQYF	TGTGCCAGCAGCTCATACCATTTGACAGGCCCACTACGGCGTGAGACCCAGTACTTC
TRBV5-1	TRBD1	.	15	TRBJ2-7	CASSLLQTGKDEQYF	TGCGCCAGCAGCTTGCTTCAGACAGGGAAGGACGAGCAGTACTTC
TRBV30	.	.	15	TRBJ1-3	CAWTAGTRNGNTIYF	TGTGCCTGGACCGCCGGGACAAGGAATGGAAACACCATATATTTT
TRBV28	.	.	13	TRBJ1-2	CASSLRQNYGYTF	TGTGCCAGCAGTTTACGGCAGAACTATGGCTACACCTTC
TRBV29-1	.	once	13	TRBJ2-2	CSAEVQGSRELFF	TGCAGCGCCGAGGTTCAGGGGAGTCGGGAGCTGTTTTTT
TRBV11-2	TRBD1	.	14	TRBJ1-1	CASSLRQGSYEAFF	TGTGCCAGCAGCCTACGACAGGGGTCGTATGAAGCTTTCTTT
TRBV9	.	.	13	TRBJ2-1	CASSVATRYEQFF	TGTGCCAGCAGCGTAGCTACTAGGTATGAGCAGTTCTTC
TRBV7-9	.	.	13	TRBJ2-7	CASSHPPSGEQYF	TGTGCCAGCAGCCACCCTCCCTCAGGAGAGCAGTACTTC
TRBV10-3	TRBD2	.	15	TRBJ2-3	CAIRATQREGDTQYF	TGTGCCATCAGGGCCACCCAGCGGGAGGGCGATACGCAGTATTTT
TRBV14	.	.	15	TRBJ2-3	CASSQGARITDTQYF	TGTGCCAGCAGCCAAGGAGCGCGGATCACAGATACGCAGTATTTT
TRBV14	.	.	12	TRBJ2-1	CASSQGVDEQFF	TGTGCCAGCAGCCAAGGGGTCGACGAGCAGTTCTTC